One and the same sample provided the 9 T cell receptor beta chains below, sequenced in a study of neurological immune-mediated disorders. TCRdb called the 5' RACE reads again in MiXCR, with one record for every CDR3 protein. Of some 83,000 distinct CDR3 sequences listed, just over 2.5% are singletons. The sequenced material came from PBMCs. The receptor source for this set is a young woman with multiple sclerosis.

This clonotype was detected ten times or more. V gene TRBV6-5 combines with J gene TRBJ2-1, with TRBD2 matching over 8 bases. Unmatched junction bases numbered 8, after V lost 2 bases and J lost 5 bases. This CDR3 region has 16 residues. Germline lookup yields CDR1 MNHEY and CDR2 SVGAGI. In nucleotides, the CDR3 is TGTGCCAGCAGTTACCAGGTGATAGCGGGACACAATGAGCAGTTCTTC. Translation: CASSYQVIAGHNEQFF.

In its sample, this clonotype was seen many times. V is TRBV20-1 and J is TRBJ1-3; D might be TRBD1 (5 bases). This CDR3 is built from 15 residues. V shed 5 bases and J shed 0 bases, with 14 bases lying between them. CDR1 is DFQATT, CDR2 SNEGSKA, per germline (reference sequence). In DNA, the CDR3 is TGCAGTGCTGACGGACACACAAGCTCTGGAAACACCATATATTTT. It specifies CSADGHTSSGNTIYF.

This clonotype was counted many times. The chain's CDR3 is CSATDRVGTEAFF. CDR3 bases: TGCAGTGCTACGGACAGGGTGGGTACTGAAGCTTTCTTT. The V gene is TRBV20-1, the J gene TRBJ1-1; 8 positions match TRBD1. The CDR3 has 13 amino acids. Germline assignment: CDR1 DFQATT and CDR2 SNEGSKA (reference sequence). J lost 5 bases, V lost 4 bases, and 6 bases had no gene match.

This clonotype has at least ten counts. CDR3 sequence reads: CATCREFTDTQYF. The CDR3 DNA follows: TGTGCCACCTGTCGGGAGTTTACAGATACGCAGTATTTT. The chain couples TRBV6-2 or TRBV6-3 to TRBJ2-3; D possibly corresponds to TRBD2 (6 bases). Germline CDR1 and CDR2: MNHEY and SVGEGT. This CDR3 region has 13 residues. The V end lost 10 bases, the J end lost 3 bases, and 14 bases lay between the germline ends.

This clonotype was counted ten times or more. The chain links TRBV6-6 to TRBJ2-3; a weak D match, TRBD2 (5 bases). The V and J ends lost 2 bases and 5 bases respectively, with 5 bases between them. The CDR3 totals 12 residues. The germline V gene has CDR1 MNHNY and CDR2 SVGAGI (reference sequence). The CDR3 region is CASSYRGDTQYF. The CDR3 nucleotides read TGTGCCAGCAGTTACCGGGGAGATACGCAGTATTTT.

This clonotype was seen ten or more times. V is TRBV27 and J is TRBJ2-7, with 8 bases aligning to TRBD1. J lost 3 bases, V lost 6 bases, and 7 bases had no gene match. Per the germline V gene, CDR1 is MNHEY and CDR2 is SMNVEV (reference sequence). CDR3 length: 14 residues. CDR3 residues: CASRLTGGGYEQYF. The CDR3 DNA reads as TGTGCCAGCAGACTAACAGGGGGTGGCTACGAGCAGTACTTC.

This clonotype was counted at least ten times. This sequence joins TRBV12-3 or TRBV12-4 and TRBJ1-2; TRBD1 agrees at 7 bases. V shed 5 bases, J shed 2 bases, and the junction held 2 bases outside the gene matches. The CDR3 loop spans 13 amino acids. In DNA form, the CDR3 reads TGTGCCAGCAGTGAGGGACAGAACTATGGCTACACCTTC. Protein sequence: CASSEGQNYGYTF.

This clonotype occurred many times. The rearrangement joins TRBV20-1 to TRBJ2-1; D is undetermined. Germline V CDR1 and CDR2: DFQATT, SNEGSKA (reference sequence). The CDR3 length is 11 residues. The germline V and J ends were trimmed by 3 bases and 7 bases, with 7 bases remaining between them. As DNA, the CDR3 is TGCAGTGCTAGCGACTTAAATGAGCAGTTCTTC. Protein product: CSASDLNEQFF.

Ten or more counts support this clonotype. The chain uses TRBV28 and TRBJ2-1, with 7 bases fitting TRBD2. Germline trimming cut 8 bases from V and 15 bases from J; bases unmatched to any gene: 4. The CDR3 covers 9 residues. Germline CDR1 MDHEN, CDR2 SYDVKM. The DNA of the CDR3 is TGTGCCAGCGGGGAGGGCCCGTTCTTC. Protein product: CASGEGPFF.